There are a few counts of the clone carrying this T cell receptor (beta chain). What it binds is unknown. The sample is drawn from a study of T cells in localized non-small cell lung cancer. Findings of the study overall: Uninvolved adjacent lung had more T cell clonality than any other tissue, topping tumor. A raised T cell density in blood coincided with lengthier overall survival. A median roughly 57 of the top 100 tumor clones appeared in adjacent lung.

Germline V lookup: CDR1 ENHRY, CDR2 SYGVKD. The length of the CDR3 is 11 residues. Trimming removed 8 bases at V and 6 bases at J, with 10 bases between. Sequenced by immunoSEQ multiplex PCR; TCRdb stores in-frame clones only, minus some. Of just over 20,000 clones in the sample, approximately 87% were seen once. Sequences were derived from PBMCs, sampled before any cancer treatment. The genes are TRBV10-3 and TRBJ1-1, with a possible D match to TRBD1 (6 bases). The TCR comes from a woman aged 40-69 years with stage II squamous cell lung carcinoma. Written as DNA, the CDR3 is TGTGCCATCGCGAGGGGGTCTGAAGCTTTCTTT. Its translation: CAIARGSEAFF.